This T cell receptor (beta chain) was recorded in a study of T cell responses to AZD1222 COVID-19 vaccine (dated by TCRdb to the early 2020s). At the level of the whole study: AZD1222 recipients whose second dose came at about 4 weeks and those whose second dose came at about 12 weeks were combined into one group, since spike-specific TCR depth and breadth did not differ between the two schedules. TCR sequencing covered more than 230 trial participants: 200 to 220 given two doses of AZD1222 and about 26 given two doses of MenACWY control vaccine. Trial participants were enrolled by age into subgroups of 18-55, 56-69 and 70-plus years, and around 150, 28 and 57 TCR-sequenced participants, respectively, were included in these subgroups.

Interpreted using the paper, the time point label stands for: baseline before first vaccination. Samples from vaccinated people were obtained from the UK trials COV001 and COV002, which included a single-blind randomized controlled phase 2/3 trial of AZD1222 (ChAdOx1 nCoV-19) in healthy adults. Trial participant PBMC samples were collected at day 0 and day 28 after the second dose for TCRbeta chain sequencing. What the authors observed across the whole study: Because no day 14 peak-response samples were available, the repertoires could be characterized only after the peak T cell response. The 56-69-year group was small, and its depth increase did not reach significance, likely because of low power. Spike-specific TCR breadth and depth rose significantly after two AZD1222 doses compared with day 0 and with MenACWY recipients. The whole spike protein was spanned by vaccine-associated CD4 TCRs, and dominant responses were seen in regions 160-218 and 743-854. Conclusions about previously exposed vaccinees are limited because only five to seven AZD1222 recipients were SARS-CoV-2 seropositive at baseline. Participants were mostly white British, with more females than males. The authors suggested clonal diversity may have been underestimated. Epitopes outside the regions mutated in the B.1.351 and B.1.1.7 variants were reportedly recognized by nearly half of the unique spike-specific TCRs.

Comment on this clone: Its specific antigen is unknown. No base quality information exists; no much larger clone differs at one position.

V drops 2 bases and J drops 2 bases, leaving 15 bases in between. The germline V gene sets CDR1 to SGHTA and CDR2 to FQGNSA. The CDR3, cysteine through phenylalanine, is 16 amino acids long. Kept here is only the CDR3 DNA, which spans 48 bases and is read in frame from base 1. The CDR3 regions of human TCRbeta chains were analyzed by immunosequencing. The paper's data handling went like this. TCRs in the repertoires were compared against a reference library of SARS-CoV-2-specific TCRs that had been generated with the MIRA antigen-specificity platform. Breadth was defined as the fraction of unique TCRs that were SARS-CoV-2-associated. Depth was defined as the fraction of total T cells that were SARS-CoV-2-associated. Using the MIRA data, each spike-specific TCR was assigned both to the spike region to which the TCR was reactive and to a CD4 or CD8 class. Log10-transformed breadth and depth values were compared by one-way ANOVA with Sidak's multiple comparisons tests. The immuneACCESS repertoire file appears here via TCRdb, limited to in-frame rearrangements. These files lack a portion of the clones; in checked studies, under half of the deficit traces to unresolved V genes, and the cause of the others is not known. For V, J and clone size, that table is used; D and trimming come from the DNA. The sample table contains more than 150,000 clones; only one count was recorded for roughly 92% of them. About 10% of the sample comes from the top ten.

Recombination linked TRBV7-2 to TRBJ2-5; TRBD1 is a possible D gene, resting on 6 matching bases. The specimen was peripheral blood, collected on day 0 of AZD1222 vaccination. This clonotype was sampled from an adult in good health. Read as DNA, the sequence is TGTGCCAGCAGCTTAACTCCTGACAGGCCACAAGAGACCCAGTACTTC. Its coded protein is CASSLTPDRPQETQYF. With the portions outside the CDR3 filled from the reference TRBV7-2 and TRBJ2-5 genes, the complete variable region becomes GAGVSQSPSNKVTEKGKDVELRCDPISGHTALYWYRQSLGQGLEFLIYFQGNSAPDKSGLPSDRFSAERTGGSVSTLTIQRTQQEDSAVYLCASSLTPDRPQETQYFGPGTRLLVL.